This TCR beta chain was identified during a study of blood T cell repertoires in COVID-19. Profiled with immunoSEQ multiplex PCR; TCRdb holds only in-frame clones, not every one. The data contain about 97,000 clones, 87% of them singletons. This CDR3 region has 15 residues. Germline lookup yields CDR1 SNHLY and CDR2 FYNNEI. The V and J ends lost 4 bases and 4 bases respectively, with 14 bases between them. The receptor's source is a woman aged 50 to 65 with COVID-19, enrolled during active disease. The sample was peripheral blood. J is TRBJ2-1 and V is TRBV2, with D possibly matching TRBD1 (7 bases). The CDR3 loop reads CASSGGQGGYNEQFF. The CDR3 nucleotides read TGTGCCAGCAGTGGGGGGCAGGGGGGTTACAATGAGCAGTTCTTC.